This T cell receptor beta chain appears in the sequencing data of a study of shared clonotypes between healthy human individuals. Study-level points and caveats: The authors expected sequencing depth to affect clonotype sharing among donors.

For this clone: What it binds is not known.

Sequencing was performed with immunoSEQ multiplex PCR; in TCRdb, only in-frame clones are kept and a portion is missing. This table has under 2.5 million clones, just under 95% appearing once. The CDR3 covers 14 residues. Germline V CDR1 and CDR2: MNHEY, SVGAGI. Trimming took off 8 bases at V and 8 bases at J, with 21 bases between the two ends. This sequence originates from a man between 18 and 29 years old in good health. Some clones in this sample may be carry-over from other donors' samples. The specimen sequenced was naive CD4+ T cells from PBMCs. Subset meaning: CD45RA+ positively selected. The rearrangement joins TRBV6-5 to TRBJ1-1, with D possibly TRBD1 on 5 matching bases. CDR3 DNA sequence: TGTGCCAGCTTCAAACCGGGACCCCGGATCGAAGCTTTCTTT. This gives the protein CASFKPGPRIEAFF.